The 6 T cell receptor beta chains below all came from one sample that was sequenced in a study of T cell responses to AZD1222 COVID-19 vaccine. Sequenced by immunoSEQ multiplex PCR; TCRdb stores in-frame clones only, minus some. The sample carries some 150,000 clones, around 86% recorded once. The sample consisted of peripheral blood, taken on day 0 of MenACWY control vaccination. Receptors were obtained from an adult in good health.

This clone was seen only a few times. The rearrangement uses TRBV6-5 and TRBJ2-7, with TRBD1 identical over 8 bases. CDR1 is MNHEY and CDR2 is SVGAGI in the germline V gene. V lost 2 bases to trimming and J lost 4 bases; unmatched junction nucleotides: 4. CDR3 length: 14 amino acids. The DNA of the CDR3 is TGTGCCAGCAGTTACGTGGACAGGGAATACGAGCAGTACGTC. As protein: CASSYVDREYEQYV.

The J gene is TRBJ2-1, the V gene TRBV5-5, with D hard to call. Trimming removed 0 bases from V and 7 bases from J, with 11 bases in between. Germline V CDR1 and CDR2: SGHKS, YYEKEE (reference sequence). This CDR3 has 14 residues. The CDR3 spells CASSLAVSQNEQFF. The CDR3 DNA sequence: TGTGCCAGCAGCTTGGCCGTATCCCAGAATGAGCAGTTCTTC.

The CDR3 here is CASSQDPLAGNEKLFF. CDR3 DNA sequence: TGCGCCAGCAGCCAAGATCCTTTGGCGGGTAATGAAAAACTGTTTTTT. This chain joins TRBV4-1 and TRBJ1-4; no clear D gene. CDR1 is MGHRA and CDR2 is YSYEKL in the germline V gene. The CDR3 spans 16 residues. Trimming cost V 0 bases and J 4 bases, with 12 bases left between them.

This chain connects TRBV7-9 to TRBJ2-2; D may be TRBD1 (6 bases). The germline V gene encodes CDR1 SEHNR and CDR2 FQNEAQ (reference sequence). V gave up 4 bases and J gave up 7 bases, with 10 bases separating them. The CDR3 contains 13 residues. The CDR3 here is CASSYPRGGELFF. The CDR3 region has the DNA TGTGCCAGCAGCTACCCCAGGGGCGGGGAGCTGTTTTTT.

This clone has just a few counts. V usage is TRBV5-1 and J usage is TRBJ2-1; weak D call: TRBD2 (7 bases). Germline lookup yields CDR1 SGHRS and CDR2 YFSETQ. The V end was cut by 7 bases, the J end by 8 bases, with 19 bases between. CDR3 size: 14 residues. The CDR3 here is CASGYGGQVDEQFF. CDR3 bases: TGCGCCAGCGGCTACGGGGGGCAAGTCGATGAGCAGTTCTTC.

V and J are TRBV19 and TRBJ1-3; D uncertain. Germline V lookup: CDR1 LNHDA, CDR2 SQIVND (reference sequence). The CDR3 contains 15 residues. The V gene lost 6 bases and the J gene lost 0 bases, with 12 bases spanning the gap. CDR3 nucleotide sequence: TGTGCCAGTAGCCGAGGACGGACCTCTGGAAACACCATATATTTT. Amino acid sequence: CASSRGRTSGNTIYF.